Described below is a single TCR beta chain sequence and its context. The antigen is not known. The CDR3 has 12 amino acids. The V gene end was trimmed by 7 bases and the J gene end by 3 bases; junction bases not matched to a gene: 4. The V gene's germline CDR1 is SQVTM and CDR2 ANQGSEA. Tregs were sorted as CD4+CD25+CD127-/low cells. After constant-region reverse-primer amplification, full-length variable regions underwent semi-nested PCR with Nested Universal Primer A. In TCRdb, the 5' RACE reads were re-called with MiXCR into one record per CDR3 protein. The repertoire holds thousands of distinct CDR3 sequences, with around 53% as singletons. Overall study findings and caveats: Tumor Tregs overlapped most with tumor, then blood, naive CD4+ cells.

The sequence derives from a female donor with breast cancer. The specimen was Tregs sorted from a lymph node. This sequence joins TRBV29-1 and TRBJ1-2, with TRBD1 matching 8 bases. The CDR3 nucleotides read TGCAGCGCCCACAGGGGGGACTATGGCTACACCTTC. Translating gives CSAHRGDYGYTF. The full variable domain, completed using reference TRBV29-1 and TRBJ1-2, is SAVISQKPSRDICQRGTSLTIQCQVDSQVTMMFWYRQQPGQSLTLIATANQGSEATYESGFVIDKFPISRPNLTFSTLTVSNMSPEDSSIYLCSAHRGDYGYTFGSGTRLTVV.